This TCR beta chain was retrieved from a study of regulatory T cells in long-lasting Graves disease. Study-wide background: Under 3 months of antithyroid drugs had been taken by newly diagnosed Graves' patients. Study results and caveats: Researchers reported studying only peripheral blood, not thyroid tissue. For persistent Graves' patients, TCR diversity was lower than for newly diagnosed ones.

Relying on iRepertoire HTBI primers and Arm-PCR of CDR3 regions, the team built TCR beta libraries. TCRdb analysed the multiplex PCR reads with MiXCR anew, one entry per CDR3 protein. Of some 240,000 distinct CDR3 sequences in the sample, approximately 18% were seen once. The time point: newly diagnosed GD, antithyroid drugs for less than 3 months. PBMC RNA served as the TCR library source. The ends were cut back, 4 bases at V and 1 base at J, with 10 bases in the middle. CDR1 is LNHNV, CDR2 YYDKDF, per germline (reference sequence). This CDR3 has 14 residues. This clonotype was counted at least ten times. The antigen remains unidentified. These data also featured in a second study, about T cells in Graves' hyperthyroidism and ophthalmopathy. That study adds: Used for diagnoses were clinical symptoms, serum thyroxine and TRAb, thyroid ultrasound and orbital computed tomography.

The receptor was derived from a woman younger than 45 with Graves disease. The V and J genes are TRBV15 and TRBJ1-1, with no clear D. The sequencing used peripheral blood mononuclear cells (PBMCs), collected at new diagnosis, from a patient treated with antithyroid drugs. The DNA of the CDR3 is TGTGCCACCAGCATCGGGGATTCGAACACTGAAGCTTTCTTT. Translation gives CATSIGDSNTEAFF. Complete variable domain (other parts from reference TRBV15 and TRBJ1-1): DAMVIQNPRYQVTQFGKPVTLSCSQTLNHNVMYWYQQKSSQAPKLLFHYYDKDFNNEADTPDNFQSRRPNTSFCFLDIRSPGLGDTAMYLCATSIGDSNTEAFFGQGTRLTVV.